The rows below give T cell receptor beta chains drawn from one sample of a study of CD8 T cells in Susac syndrome. TCRdb processed the immunoSEQ multiplex PCR reads anew with MiXCR; each CDR3 protein has one entry. The sample lists about 250,000 distinct CDR3 sequences; just over 90% were seen once. The sequenced sample was CD4+ T cells from PBMCs. The source is a human donor with multiple sclerosis. Both conserved end residues are part of each CDR3. A D gene is named only where the DNA matches it firmly. Size values are once, few and many counts, or a class for expanded clones, and some rows have none.

j_gene | abundance | d_gene | v_gene | CDR3aa | CDR3nt
TRBJ1-6 | - | - | TRBV12-3/TRBV12-4 | CASSFDIPLHF | TGTGCCAGCAGTTTCGATATACCCCTCCACTTT
TRBJ2-5 | - | - | TRBV6-6 | CASNEGWETQYF | TGTGCCAGCAACGAGGGGTGGGAGACCCAGTACTTC
TRBJ2-3 | - | TRBD2 | TRBV3-1 | CASSQGVAGASADTQYF | TGTGCCAGCAGCCAAGGAGTAGCGGGAGCTTCCGCAGATACGCAGTATTTT
TRBJ1-4 | - | TRBD1 | TRBV10-3 | CAISEPNPGQGYEKLFF | TGTGCCATCAGTGAGCCTAACCCGGGACAGGGATACGAAAAACTGTTTTTT
TRBJ2-7 | - | TRBD1 | TRBV11-2 | CASSLHRDRGHEQYF | TGTGCCAGCAGCTTACACCGGGACAGGGGACACGAGCAGTACTTC
TRBJ1-5 | - | - | TRBV27 | CASGRRGGNQPQHF | TGTGCCAGCGGGAGAAGGGGAGGGAATCAGCCCCAGCATTTT
TRBJ1-4 | - | - | TRBV7-8 | CASSHWRGSGREKLFF | TGTGCCAGCAGCCATTGGCGGGGTTCGGGGAGAGAAAAACTGTTTTTT
TRBJ2-6 | - | - | TRBV6-2/TRBV6-3 | CASRKSGRVSGANVLTF | TGTGCCAGCAGAAAGTCCGGGAGAGTTTCTGGGGCCAACGTCCTGACTTTC
TRBJ2-3 | once | - | TRBV19 | CASSISSTTDTQYF | TGTGCCAGTAGTATAAGTAGTACAACAGATACGCAGTATTTT
TRBJ2-7 | - | - | TRBV20-1 | CSARSPMGGYEQYF | TGCAGTGCTAGATCCCCGATGGGAGGCTACGAGCAGTACTTC
TRBJ2-3 | - | - | TRBV7-3 | CASSLTAASTDTQYF | TGTGCCAGCAGCTTGACAGCGGCAAGCACAGATACGCAGTATTTT
TRBJ1-4 | - | TRBD1 | TRBV20-1 | CSARDRQGSNEKLFF | TGCAGTGCTAGAGACCGACAGGGTTCTAATGAAAAACTGTTTTTT
TRBJ2-5 | - | - | TRBV9 | CASSVTPGEKTQYF | TGTGCCAGCAGCGTTACTCCTGGGGAGAAGACCCAGTACTTC
TRBJ2-5 | - | TRBD2 | TRBV20-1 | CSAQRGPQETQYF | TGCAGTGCTCAGCGGGGGCCCCAAGAGACCCAGTACTTC
TRBJ1-3 | - | - | TRBV7-8 | CASSLGQRQGNTIYF | TGTGCCAGCAGCTTAGGACAGCGCCAAGGAAACACCATATATTTT
TRBJ1-4 | once | - | TRBV4-1 | CASSQDIGGKGANEKLFF | TGCGCCAGCAGCCAAGACATCGGGGGGAAGGGGGCTAATGAAAAACTGTTTTTT
TRBJ2-3 | - | TRBD1 | TRBV11-2 | CASSSGQGGTDTQYF | TGTGCCAGCAGCTCGGGACAGGGGGGCACAGATACGCAGTATTTT
TRBJ2-3 | - | - | TRBV7-6 | CASSLAPDTQYF | TGTGCCAGCAGCTTAGCGCCGGATACGCAGTATTTT
TRBJ2-1 | once | - | TRBV4-2 | CASSQDSLGSEEFF | TGTGCCAGCAGCCAAGATTCCCTAGGCAGCGAGGAGTTCTTC
TRBJ2-1 | - | - | TRBV9 | CASSVETYPYNEQFF | TGTGCCAGCAGCGTAGAGACTTACCCTTACAATGAGCAGTTCTTC
TRBJ1-1 | - | - | TRBV29-1 | CSVRATGRATEAFF | TGCAGCGTTCGGGCCACAGGGAGGGCCACTGAAGCTTTCTTT
TRBJ2-5 | - | - | TRBV14 | CASSQVPVTQYF | TGTGCCAGCAGCCAAGTCCCTGTGACCCAGTACTTC
TRBJ2-3 | - | - | TRBV7-9 | CASSLDLSSPDTQYF | TGTGCCAGCAGCTTAGATCTATCCAGCCCAGATACGCAGTATTTT
TRBJ2-3 | - | - | TRBV5-1 | CASRQEGGPDTQYF | TGCGCCAGCAGGCAAGAGGGCGGCCCAGATACGCAGTATTTT
TRBJ2-3 | - | - | TRBV9 | CASSVAAGGDTQYF | TGTGCCAGCAGCGTAGCAGCAGGTGGGGATACGCAGTATTTT
TRBJ1-1 | - | - | TRBV29-1 | CSVGQHTMNTEAFF | TGCAGCGTTGGTCAGCACACCATGAACACTGAAGCTTTCTTT
TRBJ2-5 | - | - | TRBV29-1 | CSATLWEPQETQYF | TGCAGCGCCACACTGTGGGAGCCCCAAGAGACCCAGTACTTC
TRBJ2-2 | - | - | TRBV29-1 | CSVDAVLGLFF | TGCAGCGTTGATGCTGTTCTCGGGCTGTTTTTT
TRBJ2-3 | - | - | TRBV5-1 | CASSLVQVTDTQYF | TGCGCCAGCAGCTTGGTTCAGGTCACAGATACGCAGTATTTT
TRBJ1-6 | once | - | TRBV28 | CASSSLGQGDNSPLHF | TGTGCCAGCAGTTCCCTCGGGCAGGGCGATAATTCACCCCTCCACTTT
TRBJ1-1 | - | - | TRBV11-3 | CASSSRRNTEAFF | TGTGCCAGCAGCTCGAGACGGAACACTGAAGCTTTCTTT
TRBJ2-3 | - | - | TRBV5-1 | CASSLAFSSDTQYF | TGCGCCAGCAGCCTGGCCTTCTCTTCAGATACGCAGTATTTT
TRBJ2-5 | - | TRBD1 | TRBV28 | CASSFWFGTGETQYF | TGTGCCAGCAGTTTTTGGTTCGGGACAGGGGAGACCCAGTACTTC
TRBJ1-2 | - | TRBD1 | TRBV18 | CASSRDRGMEGYTF | TGTGCCAGCTCCAGGGACAGGGGTATGGAAGGCTACACCTTC
TRBJ2-3 | - | - | TRBV7-2 | CASSLDPGATQYF | TGTGCCAGCAGCTTAGATCCCGGCGCTACGCAGTATTTT
TRBJ1-2 | - | - | TRBV12-3/TRBV12-4 | CASCNTGSLECYTF | TGTGCCAGCTGCAATACAGGGTCCCTCGAGTGCTACACCTTC
TRBJ2-7 | - | TRBD1 | TRBV12-3/TRBV12-4 | CASTPGTGTGGNLEQYF | TGTGCCAGCACTCCCGGCACCGGGACAGGGGGCAACCTCGAGCAGTACTTC
TRBJ2-5 | - | TRBD1 | TRBV6-4 | CASVTGQGFETQYF | TGTGCCAGCGTAACGGGACAGGGGTTTGAGACCCAGTACTTC
TRBJ2-3 | few | - | TRBV4-2 | CASSPRTASTDTQYF | TGTGCCAGCAGCCCCCGAACAGCTAGCACAGATACGCAGTATTTT
TRBJ1-2 | - | - | TRBV2 | CASSELTGGGYGYTF | TGTGCCAGCAGTGAGTTAACCGGCGGTGGCTATGGCTACACCTTC